This is a list of T cell receptor beta chains from one sample in a study of T cells after posttransplantation cyclophosphamide. TCRdb's copy holds only in-frame clones and misses some; the assay was immunoSEQ multiplex PCR. Recorded here are roughly 45,000 clones, none singletons. Material: PBMCs. All receptors come from a man in his forties or fifties in good health, CMV-negative, and a related stem cell transplant donor. Both conserved end residues are part of each CDR3. Each record gives: CDR3 protein, V gene, clone size, J gene. Only part of the rows carry a size: once, few, many, or a class if the clone is expanded.

CASSLWGDREFGTGELFF,TRBV7-6,many,TRBJ2-2
CASSVTSGPGTQYF,TRBV9,many,TRBJ2-5
CAWSVGAGADTQYF,TRBV30,many,TRBJ2-3
CATSGTTLEQYF,TRBV15,many,TRBJ2-7
CAISESEGTEAFF,TRBV10-3,many,TRBJ1-1
CASSQNTWYEQFF,TRBV4-1,many,TRBJ2-1
CASSSGQTYQETQYF,TRBV7-2,.,TRBJ2-5
CASSLGTGKGANEQFF,TRBV11-3,many,TRBJ2-1
CSARDETEAFF,TRBV20-1,many,TRBJ1-1
CASSLRGAGDTEAFF,TRBV11-2,many,TRBJ1-1
CASSGTVANTEAFF,TRBV18,many,TRBJ1-1
CASSLRDEKLFF,TRBV28,many,TRBJ1-4
CASSFARGGRESTGELFF,TRBV27,many,TRBJ2-2
CATTPGTGASGANVLTF,TRBV10-3,many,TRBJ2-6
CASSFLPNSGNTIYF,TRBV27,many,TRBJ1-3
CASMGGFNTEAFF,TRBV10-2,many,TRBJ1-1
CASSLGQENTEAFF,TRBV5-5,many,TRBJ1-1
CAISDPPRRDRSSYEQYF,TRBV10-3,many,TRBJ2-7
CASSVEGFATDTQYF,TRBV9,many,TRBJ2-3
CASTAGAIGYTF,TRBV6-1,many,TRBJ1-2
CAISPGQGEETQYF,TRBV10-3,many,TRBJ2-5
CASSLGLLAGLTDTQYF,TRBV5-1,many,TRBJ2-3
CATLSAQEQYF,TRBV2,many,TRBJ2-7
CASSSPPEGNEQFF,TRBV6-6,many,TRBJ2-1
CASSAAQGFNTEAFF,TRBV6-6,.,TRBJ1-1
CASSLEGRVVDEQFF,TRBV7-2,many,TRBJ2-1
CASSRGPANTEAFF,TRBV6-5,few,TRBJ1-1
CASSQEFGGEEKLFF,TRBV4-3,many,TRBJ1-4
CASSPGLYSNQPQHF,TRBV5-4,many,TRBJ1-5
CASSGWGENTEAFF,TRBV25-1,many,TRBJ1-1
CASSLMARSNEQFF,TRBV7-3,many,TRBJ2-1
CASSLGRNTEAFF,TRBV7-8,many,TRBJ1-1
CASSPQDRAPDTQYF,TRBV18,many,TRBJ2-3
CASRTFLQTQREAAYNEQFF,TRBV27,.,TRBJ2-1
CAISEGLAGVAQYF,TRBV10-3,many,TRBJ2-3
CASSVEQRGETQYF,TRBV9,many,TRBJ2-5
CASSQDYGGGRRNTIYF,TRBV14,many,TRBJ1-3
CASSLDTGVFGYTF,TRBV5-1,many,TRBJ1-2
CASHGVLGQGGLTDTQYF,TRBV19,many,TRBJ2-3
CATQGVPTTNEKLFF,TRBV6-6,many,TRBJ1-4
CASSYSISGNSYEQYF,TRBV6-5,many,TRBJ2-7
CASSILDRGSQPQHF,TRBV19,many,TRBJ1-5
CASSEWEGEAFF,TRBV7-9,many,TRBJ1-1
CASSLRDREANTEAFF,TRBV7-8,many,TRBJ1-1
CASSLALAPYEQYF,TRBV5-1,many,TRBJ2-7